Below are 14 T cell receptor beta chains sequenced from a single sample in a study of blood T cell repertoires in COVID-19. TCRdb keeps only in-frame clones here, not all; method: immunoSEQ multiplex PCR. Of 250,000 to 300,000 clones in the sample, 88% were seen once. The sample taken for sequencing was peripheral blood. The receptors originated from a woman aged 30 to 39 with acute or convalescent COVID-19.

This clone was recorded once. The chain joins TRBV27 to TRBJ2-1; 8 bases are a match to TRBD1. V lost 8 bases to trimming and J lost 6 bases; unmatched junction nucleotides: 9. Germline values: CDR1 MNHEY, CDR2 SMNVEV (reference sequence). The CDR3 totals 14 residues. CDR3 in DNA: TGTGCCAGCGCTCCGGACAGGGCAGGCAATGAGCAGTTCTTC. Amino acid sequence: CASAPDRAGNEQFF.

The CDR3 DNA follows: TGTGCCAGCAGTTACTCTCCTAGCCTGAGCTCCTACAATGAGCAGTTCTTC. Its protein is CASSYSPSLSSYNEQFF. The V call is TRBV6-2 or TRBV6-3, the J call TRBJ2-1, with D possibly being TRBD2 (5 bases). Per germline, CDR1 MNHEY and CDR2 SVGEGT. There are 17 residues in the CDR3. V lost 0 bases and J 0 bases, leaving 12 bases between the germline ends.

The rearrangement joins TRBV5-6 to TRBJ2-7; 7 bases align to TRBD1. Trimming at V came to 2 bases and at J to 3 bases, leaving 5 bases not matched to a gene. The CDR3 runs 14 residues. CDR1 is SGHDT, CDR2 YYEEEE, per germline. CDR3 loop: CASSFGGQYYEQYF. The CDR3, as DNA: TGTGCCAGCAGCTTTGGGGGACAGTACTACGAGCAGTACTTC.

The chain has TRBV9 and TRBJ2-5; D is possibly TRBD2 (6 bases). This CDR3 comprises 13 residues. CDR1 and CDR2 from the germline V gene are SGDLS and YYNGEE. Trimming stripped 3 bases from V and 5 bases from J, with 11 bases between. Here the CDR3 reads CASSEAGWETQYF. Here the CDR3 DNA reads TGTGCCAGCAGCGAGGCGGGGTGGGAGACCCAGTACTTC.

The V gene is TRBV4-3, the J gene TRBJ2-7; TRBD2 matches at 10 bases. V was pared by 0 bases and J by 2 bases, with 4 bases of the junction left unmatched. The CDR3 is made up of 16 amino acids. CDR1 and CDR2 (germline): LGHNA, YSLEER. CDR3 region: CASSQDPLAGAYEQYF. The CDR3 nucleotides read TGCGCCAGCAGCCAAGATCCTCTAGCGGGAGCCTACGAGCAGTACTTC.

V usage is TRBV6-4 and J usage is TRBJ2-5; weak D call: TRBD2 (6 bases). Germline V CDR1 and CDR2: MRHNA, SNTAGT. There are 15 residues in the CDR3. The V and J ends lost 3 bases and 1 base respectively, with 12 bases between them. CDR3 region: CASSEGSGGQETQYF. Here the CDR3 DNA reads TGTGCCAGCAGTGAAGGTAGCGGAGGCCAAGAGACCCAGTACTTC.

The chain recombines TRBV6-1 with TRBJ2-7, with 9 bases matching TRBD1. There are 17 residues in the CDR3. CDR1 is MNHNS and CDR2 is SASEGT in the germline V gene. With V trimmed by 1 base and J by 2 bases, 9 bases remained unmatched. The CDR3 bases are TGTGCCAGCAGTGAAGGCCCTGACAGGGGGTTAGCCTACGAGCAGTACTTC. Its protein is CASSEGPDRGLAYEQYF.

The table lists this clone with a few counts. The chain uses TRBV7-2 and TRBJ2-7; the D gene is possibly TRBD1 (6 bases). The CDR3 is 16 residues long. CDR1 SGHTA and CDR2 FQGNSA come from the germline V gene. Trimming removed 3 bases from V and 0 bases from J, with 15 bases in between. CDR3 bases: TGTGCCAGCAGCTTCGGGCAGGGGCAGATCTCCTACGAGCAGTACTTC. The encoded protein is CASSFGQGQISYEQYF.

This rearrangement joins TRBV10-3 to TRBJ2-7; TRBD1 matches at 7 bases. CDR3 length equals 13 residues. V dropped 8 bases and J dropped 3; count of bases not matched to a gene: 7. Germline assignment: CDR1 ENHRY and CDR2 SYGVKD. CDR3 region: CAIGGQTNYEQYF. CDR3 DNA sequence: TGTGCCATCGGGGGACAGACTAACTACGAGCAGTACTTC.

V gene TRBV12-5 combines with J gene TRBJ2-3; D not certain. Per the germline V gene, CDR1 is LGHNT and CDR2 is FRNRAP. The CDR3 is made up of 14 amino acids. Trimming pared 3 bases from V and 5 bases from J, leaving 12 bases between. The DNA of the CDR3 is TGTGCTAGTGGTTTAGAATCACTCTTAGATACGCAGTATTTT. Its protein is CASGLESLLDTQYF.

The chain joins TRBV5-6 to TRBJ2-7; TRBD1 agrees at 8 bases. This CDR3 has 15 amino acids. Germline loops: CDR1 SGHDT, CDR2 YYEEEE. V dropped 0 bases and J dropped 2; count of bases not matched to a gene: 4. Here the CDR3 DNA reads TGTGCCAGCAGCTTGGGACAGGGGACCCCCTACGAGCAGTACTTC. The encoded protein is CASSLGQGTPYEQYF.

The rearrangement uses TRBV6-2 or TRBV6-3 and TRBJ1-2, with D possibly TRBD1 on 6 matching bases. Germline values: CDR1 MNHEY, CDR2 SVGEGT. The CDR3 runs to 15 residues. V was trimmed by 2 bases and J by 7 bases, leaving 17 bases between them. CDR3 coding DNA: TGTGCCAGCAGTTACGGGAGGGGGGCGCTTAGTGGCTACACCTTC. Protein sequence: CASSYGRGALSGYTF.

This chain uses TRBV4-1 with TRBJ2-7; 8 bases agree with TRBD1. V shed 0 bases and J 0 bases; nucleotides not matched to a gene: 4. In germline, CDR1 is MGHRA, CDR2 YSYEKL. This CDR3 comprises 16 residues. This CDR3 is CASSQEGTGGSYEQYF. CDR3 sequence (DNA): TGCGCCAGCAGCCAAGAAGGTACAGGGGGCTCCTACGAGCAGTACTTC.

The CDR3 nucleotides read TGTGCCAGCAGTTTTACACCCAACTATGGCTACACCTTC. Protein: CASSFTPNYGYTF. The gene calls are TRBV12-3 or TRBV12-4 and TRBJ1-2; the D is unclear. Trimming stripped 3 bases from V and 2 bases from J, with 7 bases between. The CDR3 has 13 amino acids.